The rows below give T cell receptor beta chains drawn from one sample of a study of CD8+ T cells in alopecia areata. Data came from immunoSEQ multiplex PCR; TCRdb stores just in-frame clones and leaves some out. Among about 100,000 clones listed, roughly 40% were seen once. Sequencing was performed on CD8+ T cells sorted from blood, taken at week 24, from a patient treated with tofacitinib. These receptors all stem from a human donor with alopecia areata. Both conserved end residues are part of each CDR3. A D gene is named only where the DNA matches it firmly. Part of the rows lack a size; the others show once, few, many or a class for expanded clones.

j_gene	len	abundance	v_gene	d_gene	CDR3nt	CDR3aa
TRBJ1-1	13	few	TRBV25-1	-	TGTGCCAGCAGTCCCCTAGCAGACACTGAAGCTTTCTTT	CASSPLADTEAFF
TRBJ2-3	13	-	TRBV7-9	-	TGTGCCAGCGAACCCGCTATTGAAGATACGCAGTATTTT	CASEPAIEDTQYF
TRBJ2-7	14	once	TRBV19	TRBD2	TGTGCCAGTAGTCTAGGACTAGCGTTCTACGAGCAGTACTTC	CASSLGLAFYEQYF
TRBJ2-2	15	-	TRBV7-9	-	TGTGCCAGCAGCTCAGTAGGTCCGAACACCGGGGAGCTGTTTTTT	CASSSVGPNTGELFF
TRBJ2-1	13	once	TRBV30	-	TGTGCCTGGAGTGTATCGTCGGGGAAAGAGCAGTTCTTC	CAWSVSSGKEQFF
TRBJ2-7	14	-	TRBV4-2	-	TGTGCCAGCAGCCAAGATCAGTCTAGCGTGGAGCAGTACTTC	CASSQDQSSVEQYF
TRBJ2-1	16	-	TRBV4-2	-	TGTGCCAGCAGCTTAGCCGTCCGCTCTCTAGCCGATGAGCAGTTCTTC	CASSLAVRSLADEQFF
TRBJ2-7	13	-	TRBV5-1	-	TGCGCCAGCAGCTTGGCTGGCTCCTACGAGCAGTACTTC	CASSLAGSYEQYF
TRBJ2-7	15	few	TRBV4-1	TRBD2	TGCGCCAGCAGCCAGGGACTAGCGGGGCCCTACGAGCAGTACTTC	CASSQGLAGPYEQYF
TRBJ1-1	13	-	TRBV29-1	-	TGCAGCGTTGCAACAGGAGGTAACACTGAAGCTTTCTTT	CSVATGGNTEAFF
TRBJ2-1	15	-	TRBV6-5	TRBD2	TGTGCCAGCACCCAAGCGGGAGTAGGGGACAATGAGCAGTTCTTC	CASTQAGVGDNEQFF
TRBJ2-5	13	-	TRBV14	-	TGTGCCAGCAGCCACGACCGACTCAGAGTAAAGAACTTC	CASSHDRLRVKNF
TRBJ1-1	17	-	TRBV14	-	TGTGCCAGCAGCCAAGGCGGAGGTTATCGGTTAGGCACTGAAGCTTTCTTT	CASSQGGGYRLGTEAFF
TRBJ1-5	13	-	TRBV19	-	TGTGCCAGTAGTATTTCACGGAACCAGCCCCAGCATTTT	CASSISRNQPQHF
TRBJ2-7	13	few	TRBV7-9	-	TGTGCCAGCAGCAGCCCAGGTACCTACGAGCAGTACTTC	CASSSPGTYEQYF
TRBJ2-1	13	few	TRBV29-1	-	TGCACCACAACCGACAGTACCTACAATGAGCAGTTCTTC	CTTTDSTYNEQFF
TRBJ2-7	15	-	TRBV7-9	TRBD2	TGTGCCAGCAGCTTAGATTTGCTAGCGGGATCCGAGCAGTACTTC	CASSLDLLAGSEQYF
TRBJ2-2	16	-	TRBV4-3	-	TGCGCCAGCAGCCAAGAGTGGGGTATCGGCACCGGGGAGCTGTTTTTT	CASSQEWGIGTGELFF
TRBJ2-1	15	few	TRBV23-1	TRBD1	TGCGCCCGGGGGTGTCCGGGACAGGGGGATATTGAGCAGTTCTTC	CARGCPGQGDIEQFF
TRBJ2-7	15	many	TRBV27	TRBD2	TGTGCCAGCAGTTCACCTGCTAGCGGGGCCTACGAGCAGTACTTC	CASSSPASGAYEQYF
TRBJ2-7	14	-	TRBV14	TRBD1	TGTGCCAGCAGCCAACCGGGACAGTTAATTGAGCAGTACTTC	CASSQPGQLIEQYF
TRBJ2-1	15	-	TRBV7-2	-	TGTGCCAGCAGCTTACGGGAGCCCCCCTACAATGAGCAGTTCTTC	CASSLREPPYNEQFF
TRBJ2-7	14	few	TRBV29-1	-	TGCAGCGTTGTACGTGGGAGAAGCCCCTACGAGCAGTACTTC	CSVVRGRSPYEQYF
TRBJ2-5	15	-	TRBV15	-	TGTGCCACCAGCCCAGATCCGGGGGGCGTAGAGACCCAGTACTTC	CATSPDPGGVETQYF
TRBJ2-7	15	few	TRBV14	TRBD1	TGTGCCAGCAGCTTGGGGCAGGGGGTGCCCTACGAGCAGTACTTC	CASSLGQGVPYEQYF
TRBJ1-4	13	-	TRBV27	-	TGTGCCAGCAGTTTGAAGGCTAATGAAAAACTGTTTTTT	CASSLKANEKLFF
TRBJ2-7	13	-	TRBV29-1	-	TGCAGCGTTGGGGGGACGGGAACCTACGAGCAGTACTTC	CSVGGTGTYEQYF
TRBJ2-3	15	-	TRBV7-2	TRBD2	TGTGCCAGCAGCCCTAGCGGGAGGGAAAGAAATACGCAGTATTTT	CASSPSGRERNTQYF
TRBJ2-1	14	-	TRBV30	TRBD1	TGTGCCTGGAGTTTGGGACAGGGGTACAATGAGCAGTTCTTC	CAWSLGQGYNEQFF
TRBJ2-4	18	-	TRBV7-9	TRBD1	TGTGCCAGCAGCTTCGACAGGGGGCGAGTTGAGACCAAAAACATTCAGTACTTC	CASSFDRGRVETKNIQYF
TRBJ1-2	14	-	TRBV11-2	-	TGTGCCAGCAGCTCGATCATGGACAGCTATGGCTACACCTTC	CASSSIMDSYGYTF
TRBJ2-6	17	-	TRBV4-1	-	TGCGCCAGCAGCCAGCAACCGGCAGGCACTGGGGCCAACGTCCTGACTTTC	CASSQQPAGTGANVLTF
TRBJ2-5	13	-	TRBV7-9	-	TGTGCCAGCAGCTCACTCCGGGAAGAGACCCAGTACTTC	CASSSLREETQYF
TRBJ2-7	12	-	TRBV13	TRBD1	TGTGCCAGCGGACAGGGGGCGCGGGAGCAGTACTTC	CASGQGAREQYF
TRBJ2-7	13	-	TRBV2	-	TGTGCCAGCTGGACAGGTTCGGGGGGCGAGCAGTACTTC	CASWTGSGGEQYF
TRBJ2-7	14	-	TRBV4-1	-	TGCGCCAGCAGCCAAGCAGGGGTCTCCTACGAGCAGTACTTC	CASSQAGVSYEQYF
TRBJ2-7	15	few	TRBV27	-	TGTGCCAGCTCCATAGGGGGTGGGGAGTGGTACGAGCAGTACTTC	CASSIGGGEWYEQYF
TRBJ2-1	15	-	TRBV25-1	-	TGTGCCAGCAGTGTAGTGGCAGGGACCTACAATGAGCAGTTCTTC	CASSVVAGTYNEQFF
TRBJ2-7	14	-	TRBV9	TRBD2	TGTGCCAGCAGCCGTACTAGCGGGAGATACGAGCAGTACTTC	CASSRTSGRYEQYF
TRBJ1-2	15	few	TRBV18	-	TGTGCCAGCTCACCTTTCCCCGGGGGCGCGTGGGGCTACACCTTC	CASSPFPGGAWGYTF
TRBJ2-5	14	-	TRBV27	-	TGTGCCAGCAGCCATGGTGCAGGGATAGAGACCCAGTACTTC	CASSHGAGIETQYF
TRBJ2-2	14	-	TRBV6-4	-	TGTGCCAGCAGGCACGCGCGGGAATCCGGGGAGCTGTTTTTT	CASRHARESGELFF
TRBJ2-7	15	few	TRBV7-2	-	TGTGCCAGCAGCTTAAGACGGGACGGATCCTACGAGCAGTACTTC	CASSLRRDGSYEQYF
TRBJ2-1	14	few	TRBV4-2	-	TGTGCCAGCAGCCCTCTTAATGGCAGGGATGAGCAGTTCTTC	CASSPLNGRDEQFF
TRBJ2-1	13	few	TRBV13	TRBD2	TGTGCCAGCAGCACCGGACTAGCCAATGAGCAGTTCTTC	CASSTGLANEQFF
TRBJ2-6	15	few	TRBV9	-	TGTGCCAGCAGCCCGCACAGCTCTGGGGCCAACGTCCTGACTTTC	CASSPHSSGANVLTF
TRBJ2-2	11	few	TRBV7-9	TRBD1	TGTGGACAGGGGCGTACCGGGGAGCTGTTTTTT	CGQGRTGELFF
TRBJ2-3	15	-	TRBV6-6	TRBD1	TGTGCCAGCAGAGCAGGGGGCTCTAGCACAGATACGCAGTATTTT	CASRAGGSSTDTQYF
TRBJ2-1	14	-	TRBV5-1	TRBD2	TGCGCCAGCAGCTTCGCGGGAGCCGAGGGTGAGCAGTTCTTC	CASSFAGAEGEQFF
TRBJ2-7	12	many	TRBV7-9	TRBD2	TGTGCCATCGGTGGACTAGTCAGCGAGCAGTACTTC	CAIGGLVSEQYF
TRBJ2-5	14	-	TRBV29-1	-	TGCAGCGTTGAAGGATTGGGGGTCCGAGAGACCCAGTACTTC	CSVEGLGVRETQYF
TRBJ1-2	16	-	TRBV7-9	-	TGTGCCAGCAGCTTAAGGGGAGAGGGATCGGTCTATGGCTACACCTTC	CASSLRGEGSVYGYTF
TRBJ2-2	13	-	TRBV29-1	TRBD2	TGCGGCCTAGCGGAACCGAACACCGGGGAGCTGTTTTTT	CGLAEPNTGELFF
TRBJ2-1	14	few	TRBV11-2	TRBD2	TGTGCCAGCAGCCGACTAGCGGGTAAAAATGAGCAGTTCTTC	CASSRLAGKNEQFF
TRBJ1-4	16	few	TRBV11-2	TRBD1	TGTGCCAGCACGCCCGCGAGGACAGGCGATAATGAAAAACTGTTTTTT	CASTPARTGDNEKLFF
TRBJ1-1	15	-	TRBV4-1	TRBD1	TGCGCCAGCAGCCACCAGGGGGGCCAAACCCCGGAAGCTTTCTTT	CASSHQGGQTPEAFF
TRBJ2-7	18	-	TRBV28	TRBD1	TGTGCCAGCAGTTTACCATCCCACCGGGACAGGACCACCTACGAGCAGTACTTC	CASSLPSHRDRTTYEQYF